This T cell receptor beta chain was identified during a study of T-cell memory formation after mild COVID-19. This clonotype was observed at least ten times. Sample barcodes and UMIs were carried by the TCR alpha and TCR beta cDNA libraries that 5'RACE generated with constant-segment primers. TCRdb fed the 5' RACE reads into MiXCR, producing one record per CDR3 protein. The sample shows under 300,000 distinct CDR3 sequences, over 7% of them seen only once. V was clipped by 0 bases and J by 2 bases, with 8 bases between them. The CDR3 contains 14 residues. Germline V CDR1 and CDR2: WSHSY, SAAADI. The sample comprised PBMCs or a T cell subset sorted from them (not recorded which). This TCR derives from a young man who had mild COVID-19 (a few samples of this study predate the infection). Cell type and time point are not known. This sequence joins TRBV10-2 and TRBJ2-7; D may be TRBD1 (5 bases). CDR3 amino acids: CASSESWGPYEQYF. CDR3 in DNA: TGCGCCAGCAGTGAGTCGTGGGGCCCCTACGAGCAGTACTTC.